The source of this T cell receptor beta chain is a study of cytomegalovirus exposure and HLA in healthy donors. Study background: The platform used for the 120 validation repertoires matched that of the 650 to 750 first-cohort repertoires, a later analysis reported.

J lost 4 bases, V lost 1 base, and 2 bases had no gene match. There are 15 residues in the CDR3. Looked up from germline, CDR1 is MNHNS and CDR2 is SASEGT. As for this clone: Its target is not known.

Libraries were prepared by immunoSEQ multiplex PCR; TCRdb keeps only in-frame clonotypes and omits some of them. The data show roughly 59,000 clones, with 80% to 95% seen just once and 5.3% held by the top ten. General study findings and limits: It was around 160 TCR beta chains that were listed as cytomegalovirus-associated. Subsequent analysis showed first-cohort TCR clusters tending to co-occur in more than 95 validation repertoires.

The sample was PBMCs. The rearrangement uses TRBV6-1 and TRBJ2-2; 8 bases match TRBD1. The origin of this receptor is a man between 18 and 29 years old in good health and CMV-seropositive. CDR3 protein: CASSEGTGTTGELFF. Here the CDR3 DNA reads TGTGCCAGCAGTGAAGGGACAGGGACCACCGGGGAGCTGTTTTTT.